This passage covers 9 T cell receptor beta chains from one sample sequenced in a study of cytomegalovirus exposure and HLA in healthy donors. Primers included in the PCR were 60 Vbeta and 13 Jbeta primers. Repertoires were generated with immunoSEQ multiplex PCR, while TCRdb's copy carries only in-frame clones and drops some. The sample records 100,000 to 150,000 clones, about 81% being singletons. Material: PBMCs. The receptor source for this set is a woman aged 40 to 50 in good health and CMV-seropositive.

The chain couples TRBV6-5 to TRBJ1-2, with 9 bases matching TRBD1. There are 15 residues in the CDR3. V shed 5 bases and J 7 bases; nucleotides not matched to a gene: 11. The germline gives CDR1 MNHEY, CDR2 SVGAGI. The CDR3 loop reads CASSPWDRESTGYTF. The CDR3 coding sequence is TGTGCCAGCAGTCCCTGGGACAGGGAAAGTACTGGCTACACCTTC.

The J gene is TRBJ2-3, the V gene TRBV5-1, with 7 bases lining up with TRBD1. The V and J ends lost 5 bases and 3 bases, in that order; junction bases with no gene match: 9. From germline, CDR1 is SGHRS and CDR2 YFSETQ. This CDR3 has 15 residues. In DNA, the CDR3 is TGCGCCAGCAGTTTGACAGGGAAAGGGACAGATACGCAGTATTTT. Translation gives CASSLTGKGTDTQYF.

CDR3 residues: CASSFTGLPGETQYF. The CDR3, as DNA: TGTGCCAGCAGCTTCACCGGGCTCCCGGGGGAGACCCAGTACTTC. The genes are TRBV7-9 and TRBJ2-5; a possible D gene is TRBD2 (5 bases). Trimming shortened V by 3 bases and J by 5 bases, and 16 bases separated the two germline ends. Germline-derived CDR1 and CDR2 are SEHNR and FQNEAQ (reference sequence). The CDR3 is 15 amino acids.

This clone was seen only a few times. The chain couples TRBV5-1 to TRBJ1-1, with 8 nucleotides matching TRBD1. The CDR3 has 14 residues. V lost 8 bases, J lost 1 base, and 7 bases stayed unmatched. Germline loops: CDR1 SGHRS, CDR2 YFSETQ. In nucleotides, the CDR3 is TGCGCCAGTCTTCCCGGGACAGGGAACACTGAAGCTTTCTTT. It translates to CASLPGTGNTEAFF.

V and J are TRBV4-2 and TRBJ2-7; 8 bases fit TRBD2. Trimming at V came to 0 bases and at J to 3 bases, leaving 4 bases not matched to a gene. Looked up from germline, CDR1 is LGHNA and CDR2 is YNFKEQ. The CDR3 length is 15 residues. CDR3 sequence (DNA): TGTGCCAGCAGCCAAGAATTAGCGGGGTACTACGAGCAGTACTTC. This translates into CASSQELAGYYEQYF.

This clone was detected only a few times. The chain links TRBV29-1 to TRBJ2-1; D unresolved. The CDR3 totals 12 residues. Trimming left V 6 bases short and J 4 bases short, with 10 bases between. The germline CDR1 and CDR2 sequences are SQVTM and ANQGSEA. Here the CDR3 DNA reads TGCAGCGTACCTCTAGATTACAATGAGCAGTTCTTC. Amino acid sequence: CSVPLDYNEQFF.

The V call is TRBV29-1, the J call TRBJ2-5; weak D call: TRBD1 (5 bases). Germline loops: CDR1 SQVTM, CDR2 ANQGSEA. Trimming took 3 bases from V and 4 from J, leaving 12 bases between them. The CDR3 is 13 residues long. The CDR3 coding sequence is TGCAGCGTTGAGGTCCAGGGAAGAGAGACCCAGTACTTC. Its protein is CSVEVQGRETQYF.

V gene TRBV6-1 combines with J gene TRBJ2-7; a weak D match, TRBD1 (6 bases). The CDR3 covers 14 residues. The V and J ends lost 5 bases and 0 bases respectively, with 11 bases between them. Per germline, CDR1 MNHNS and CDR2 SASEGT. For the CDR3, the DNA is TGTGCCAGCAGTTTAGGGGGAAACTCCTACGAGCAGTACTTC. This gives the protein CASSLGGNSYEQYF.

The V gene is TRBV5-6, the J gene TRBJ1-4; 7 bases agree with TRBD1. The CDR3 length is 16 residues. CDR1 is SGHDT and CDR2 is YYEEEE in the germline V gene. V dropped 4 bases and J dropped 4; count of bases not matched to a gene: 10. CDR3 amino acids: CASSTLGTDGNEKLFF. Here the CDR3 DNA reads TGTGCCAGCAGCACACTAGGGACAGACGGTAATGAAAAACTGTTTTTT.